This T cell receptor (beta chain) stems from a study of Ad26.COV2.S vaccination and SARS-CoV-2 variants (dated by TCRdb to the early 2020s). For the wider study: Vaccine-arm donors came from COV1001, a multicentre, randomized, double-blind, placebo-controlled phase I-IIa trial of Ad26.COV2.S in healthy adults. Dosing of Ad26.COV2.S was intramuscular, at either 5x10^10 or 1x10^11 viral particles, delivered as one shot or as two shots spaced 56 days apart. Trial participants were randomized into five groups of five, in which low-dose or high-dose Ad26.COV2.S was given once or twice, or placebo was given on both occasions. Investigators remained blinded to trial group allocation during experiments and outcome assessment. TCRbeta repertoire sequencing served as the tool for gauging how specific and how broad the SARS-CoV-2-reactive T cell receptors were following Ad26.COV2.S vaccination. A total of approximately 30 samples were included in the TCR-sequenced set, comprising around 19 Ad26.COV2.S vaccine recipients, 5 placebo recipients and 8 SARS-CoV-2 convalescent individuals.

The sample holds a few counts of this clone. Its antigen specificity is not known. The input lacks base qualities; no much larger clone sits a single base away. Other DNA sequences in the sample encode the same CDR3. Explained via the paper, the treatment or condition label denotes: approximately 18 received Ad26.COV2.S at low or high dose, single or two shots; a few received placebo; per-sample allocation not given. Repertoires of vaccine and placebo recipients were sequenced from samples taken on day 63 after the first injection. Between 29 July and 7 August 2020, Cohort 1b enrolled some 25 adults aged 18-55 years at one site in Boston, USA. As a vaccine, Ad26.COV2.S was a replication-incompetent adenovirus type 26 vector that expressed a prefusion-stabilized SARS-CoV-2 spike protein derived from the original Wuhan strain. Study-wide conclusions, independent of this receptor: Vaccine and placebo recipients had comparable non-spike TCR breadth, which fits with the vaccine containing only spike. Ad26.COV2.S recipients had higher spike-specific TCR breadth than placebo recipients (P = 0.0014). The authors noted that the TCR breadth and depth analyses may have underestimated total T cell responses. The study was not powered to compare responses between vaccine doses or regimens. After vaccination, substantial breadth of spike-specific CD8+ and CD4+ T cell responses was reported.

The immunoSEQ Assay was used to sequence TCRbeta CDR3 regions. After extraction, genomic DNA underwent amplification by bias-controlled multiplex PCR, followed by high-throughput sequencing. In the authors' own workflow: Collapsing and filtering of sequences were performed to quantify the absolute abundance of each unique TCRbeta CDR3 region. Usable DNA was measured by amplifying reference genes present in all nucleated cells, and TCRbeta template counts were normalized to that usable DNA to estimate T cell fraction. Repertoire TCRs were annotated as SARS-CoV-2-specific when V gene, CDR3 amino acid sequence and J gene were exactly matched to a known reactive TCR set. The reference SARS-CoV-2 TCR set came from MIRA and was filtered for enrichment in COVID-19-positive ImmuneCODE repertoires, removing public or cross-reactive TCRs. Drawing on the MIRA antigens, annotated TCRs were analysed further at the level of specific ORF or position within ORF. Depth was the summed frequency of annotated unique rearrangements, while breadth was defined as annotated unique rearrangements over total unique productive rearrangements. Two-sided Wilcoxon rank-sum tests were used to compare TCR breadth between groups. Drawn from immuneACCESS, this table holds only the in-frame rearrangements with V and J called that TCRdb kept. Clones are partly lost; checked studies trace under half to an unresolved V gene and leave the rest unexplained. V and J calls and clone size come straight from that table; D and trimming were deduced from the DNA. This sample lists around 500,000 clones; roughly nine tenths were detected once. The leading ten clones occupy under 2% of the sample.

The sequences come from peripheral blood, collected in a trial of Ad26.COV2.S vaccine versus placebo. This clonotype originated in a person aged 18-65 years who received the Ad26.COV2.S COVID-19 vaccine or a placebo.

The DNA sequence is as follows: TGTGCCAGCAGTTCAGGACAGGGAAATTCACCCCTCCACTTT. It is translated as CASSSGQGNSPLHF. The sequence is built from TRBV28 and TRBJ1-6, with 8 bases in between that match TRBD1. Its CDR3 holds 14 amino acids, cysteine through phenylalanine. Solely the CDR3 DNA is kept, with 42 bases framed from the first base. Relative to germline, V is missing 4 bases and J is missing 7 bases, with 3 bases of the junction outside any gene match. CDR1 and CDR2, per the germline V gene, are MDHEN and SYDVKM. The CDR3 plus the reference TRBV28 and TRBJ1-6 genes for the other parts give the full variable domain: DVKVTQSSRYLVKRTGEKVFLECVQDMDHENMFWYRQDPGLGLRLIYFSYDVKMKEKGDIPEGYSVSREKKERFSLILESASTNQTSMYLCASSSGQGNSPLHFGNGTRLTVT.